The 13 T cell receptor beta chains reported below all come from one sample, sequenced in a study of T-cell memory formation after mild COVID-19 (dated by TCRdb to the early 2020s). Libraries were constructed by 5' RACE. Sequencing was performed on an Illumina NovaSeq 6000. TCRdb reran the public reads through fastp at Q25 and MiXCR, keeping productive beta chains. CDR3 protein duplicates are merged, each entry listing the most common genes and DNA. The sample records 350,000 to 450,000 distinct CDR3 sequences, 28% of which are singletons. The ten top clones hold approximately 13% of the sample. Sequencing input: PBMCs or a T cell subset sorted from them (not recorded which). The receptors were gathered from an adult woman who had mild COVID-19 (a few samples of this study predate the infection). The sample titles of this study are shuffled in the database, so cell type and time point are left out; the donor was told from shared clones.

The chain uses TRBV21-1 and TRBJ2-7. TRBV21-1 is marked as a pseudogene. This CDR3 is 11 amino acids long. This chain's CDR3 is CASSKVTGSNF. CDR3 sequence (DNA): TGTGCCAGCAGCAAAGTAACCGGCTCAAACTTC.

This clonotype was picked up a small number of times. The V and J genes are TRBV12-3 or TRBV12-4 and TRBJ2-5; TRBD1 agrees at 9 bases. V lost 4 bases and J lost 5; bases outside the gene matches: 14. This CDR3 has 17 residues. Here the CDR3 reads CASSSGRRTGVDETQYF. The CDR3 nucleotides are TGTGCCAGCAGTTCGGGGAGGAGGACAGGGGTGGATGAGACCCAGTACTTC.

This clonotype has a handful of counts. V and J are TRBV12-3 or TRBV12-4 and TRBJ2-1; D not resolved. The CDR3 is 13 amino acids. With 3 bases removed from V and 4 bases from J, the gap between germline ends came to 7 bases. The CDR3, as DNA: TGTGCCAGCAGTTTCGGGCCGTACAATGAGCAGTTCTTC. Amino acid sequence: CASSFGPYNEQFF.

The rearrangement links TRBV7-3 to TRBJ1-6; unclear D gene. Trimming cost V 5 bases and J 7 bases, with 9 bases left between them. The CDR3 totals 13 residues. Germline assignment: CDR1 SGHTA and CDR2 FQGTGA. In DNA, the CDR3 is TGTGCCAGCAGCCGGTGGGAAAATTCACCCCTCCACTTT. Translation: CASSRWENSPLHF.

A single count supports this clonotype. The J gene is TRBJ2-2, the V gene TRBV9; no definite D call. CDR1 is SGDLS, CDR2 YYNGEE, per germline. V gave up 1 base and J gave up 6 bases, with 10 bases separating them. CDR3 length: 14 amino acids. CDR3 nucleotide sequence: TGTGCCAGCAGCGTAAGCGTTCTTTCCGGGGAGCTGTTTTTT. It is translated as CASSVSVLSGELFF. The complete variable domain, with remaining parts taken from reference TRBV9 and TRBJ2-2, reads DSGVTQTPKHLITATGQRVTLRCSPRSGDLSVYWYQQSLDQGLQFLIQYYNGEERAKGNILERFSAQQFPDLHSELNLSSLELGDSALYFCASSVSVLSGELFFGEGSRLTVL.

This chain joins TRBV5-1 and TRBJ2-7, with D possibly being TRBD2 (5 bases). Germline V gene data show CDR1 as SGHRS and CDR2 as YFSETQ. With 0 bases removed from V and 3 bases from J, the gap between germline ends came to 10 bases. This CDR3 is built from 14 residues. The CDR3 DNA reads TGCGCCAGCAGCTTGGTTAGCGCCAACTACGAGCAGTACTTC. Amino acid sequence: CASSLVSANYEQYF.

The chain links TRBV9 to TRBJ2-1; D perhaps matches TRBD2 (5 bases). The CDR3 is 16 amino acids. Germline-derived CDR1 and CDR2 are SGDLS and YYNGEE. The V end lost 0 bases, the J end lost 0 bases, and 10 bases lay between the germline ends. CDR3 coding DNA: TGTGCCAGCAGCGTAGGGCCGGGGAGCTCCTACAATGAGCAGTTCTTC. Its translation is CASSVGPGSSYNEQFF.

This sequence joins TRBV6-6 and TRBJ1-5; possible D gene TRBD1, 5 bases. This CDR3 has 16 amino acids. Germline V gene lookup returns CDR1 MNHNY and CDR2 SVGAGI (reference sequence). With 5 bases removed from V and 1 base from J, the gap between germline ends came to 15 bases. CDR3 nucleotide sequence: TGTGCCAGCAGTCGACAGTACTCCTTGAGCAATCAGCCCCAGCATTTT. It encodes CASSRQYSLSNQPQHF.

The V call is TRBV7-9, the J call TRBJ2-7; D is possibly TRBD1 or TRBD2 (7 bases each). V gave up 1 base and J gave up 5 bases, with 15 bases separating them. This CDR3 comprises 15 residues. CDR1 is SEHNR, CDR2 FQNEAQ, per germline (reference sequence). The CDR3 protein is CASSLVQGRGDEQYF. The DNA for the CDR3 is TGTGCCAGCAGCTTAGTACAGGGGAGGGGCGACGAGCAGTACTTC.

This clonotype was detected only once. The V and J genes are TRBV7-6 and TRBJ2-7; a weak D match, TRBD2 (5 bases). Germline V gene lookup returns CDR1 SGHVS and CDR2 FNYEAQ. V dropped 0 bases and J dropped 1 base, with 16 bases sitting between them. The CDR3 is 17 amino acids. CDR3 sequence reads: CASSLARAGRASYEQYF. DNA of the CDR3: TGTGCCAGCAGCTTAGCGAGGGCCGGAAGGGCGTCCTACGAGCAGTACTTC.

This clonotype has more than one count but fewer than ten. The rearrangement uses TRBV9 and TRBJ2-4; D remains unclear. This CDR3 has 14 amino acids. V was clipped by 4 bases and J by 11 bases, with 19 bases between them. Germline V gene lookup returns CDR1 SGDLS and CDR2 YYNGEE. CDR3 bases: TGTGCCAGCAGCCCCCCCGGCAGCCCAAGGGTTCAGTACTTC. Its protein product is CASSPPGSPRVQYF.

This clonotype was observed a handful of times. This sequence joins TRBV20-1 and TRBJ2-6; no definite D call. CDR1 and CDR2 (germline): DFQATT, SNEGSKA (reference sequence). V was shortened by 3 bases and J by 0 bases, with 15 bases between the two germline ends. This CDR3 spans 17 amino acids. The CDR3 DNA reads as TGCAGTGCTAGTTCTATCGCCGGAAACTCTGGGGCCAACGTCCTGACTTTC. This sequence encodes CSASSIAGNSGANVLTF.

The V gene is TRBV19, the J gene TRBJ2-2; no clear D gene. CDR1 is LNHDA, CDR2 SQIVND, per germline (reference sequence). The ends were cut back, 2 bases at V and 1 base at J, with 5 bases in the middle. The CDR3 is 14 residues long. As DNA, the CDR3 is TGTGCCAGTAGTATAAGGCTGAACACCGGGGAGCTGTTTTTT. Amino acid sequence: CASSIRLNTGELFF.